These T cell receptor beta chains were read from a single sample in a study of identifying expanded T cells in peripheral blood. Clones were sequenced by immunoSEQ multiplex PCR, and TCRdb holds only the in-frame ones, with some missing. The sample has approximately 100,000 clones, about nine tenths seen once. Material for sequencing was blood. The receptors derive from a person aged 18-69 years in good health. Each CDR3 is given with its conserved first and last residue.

CDR3: CASWDRGFSEQYF
length: 13
V: TRBV28
J: TRBJ2-7

CDR3: CASSLEAGTGTDTQYF
length: 16
V: TRBV7-9
J: TRBJ2-3

CDR3: CAISELAENTEAFF
length: 14
V: TRBV10-3
J: TRBJ1-1

CDR3: CASSLGRMEYF
length: 11
V: TRBV5-6
J: TRBJ2-5

CDR3: CASSIEPSGIRNEQFF
length: 16
V: TRBV19
J: TRBJ2-1

CDR3: CASSVDYLTDTQYF
length: 14
V: TRBV7-2
J: TRBJ2-3

CDR3: CSVVSPSTWSGYTF
length: 14
V: TRBV29-1
J: TRBJ1-2

CDR3: CASSSLALHEQYF
length: 13
V: TRBV7-9
J: TRBJ2-7

CDR3: CASSHQRREAFF
length: 12
V: TRBV14
J: TRBJ1-1

CDR3: CASSSRPGSSGNTIYF
length: 16
V: TRBV27
J: TRBJ1-3

CDR3: CASSPDREETEAFF
length: 14
V: TRBV5-4
J: TRBJ1-1

CDR3: CASSPSGGARADTQYF
length: 16
V: TRBV6-4
J: TRBJ2-3

CDR3: CASSLRASGGTNTGELFF
length: 18
V: TRBV7-7
J: TRBJ2-2

CDR3: CASSLQGDSGELFF
length: 14
V: TRBV5-1
J: TRBJ2-2

CDR3: CASSTTGQAFF
length: 11
V: TRBV7-9
J: TRBJ1-1